The rows below give T cell receptor beta chains drawn from one sample of a study of T cells in Graves' hyperthyroidism and ophthalmopathy. TCRdb independently ran MiXCR on the multiplex PCR reads; one entry per CDR3 protein. The sample holds 640,000 or so distinct CDR3 sequences, about 15% seen once. Sequenced input: blood. The source is a woman in her thirties or forties with Graves' ophthalmopathy. CDR3s include the opening cysteine and the closing phenylalanine or tryptophan. The D gene is left open where the match is weak. Clone size, where shown, is once, few, many, or a class for clones that have expanded.

cdr3_length clone_size j_call v_call d_call cdr3_aa cdr3_nt
20 few TRBJ2-7 TRBV4-2 TRBD2 CASSQYMGLAGDPGGYEQYF TGTGCCAGCAGCCAATATATGGGACTAGCGGGAGACCCCGGAGGGTACGAGCAGTACTTC
15 NA TRBJ1-5 TRBV12-3/TRBV12-4 TRBD1 CASNSNDRASRAQHF TGTGCCAGCAATTCTAACGACAGGGCGTCAAGGGCCCAGCATTTT
13 many TRBJ2-5 TRBV19 TRBD1 CASSAQGEETQYF TGTGCCAGTAGTGCCCAGGGGGAAGAGACCCAGTACTTC
17 NA TRBJ2-6 TRBV11-2 NA CASRRNQGGAGANVLTF TGTGCCAGCAGAAGGAACCAGGGGGGTGCGGGGGCCAACGTCCTGACTTTC
13 many TRBJ1-2 TRBV30 TRBD1 CAWSAGQGDGYTF TGTGCCTGGAGCGCGGGACAGGGGGATGGCTACACCTTC
16 many TRBJ2-2 TRBV7-8 TRBD2 CASNRGTSGGTGELFF TGTGCCAGCAACCGAGGGACTAGCGGGGGCACCGGGGAGCTGTTTTTT
18 many TRBJ2-7 TRBV2 TRBD2 CASSESIPASGEAYEQYF TGTGCCAGCAGTGAATCTATTCCCGCTAGCGGGGAAGCCTACGAGCAGTACTTC
15 many TRBJ2-7 TRBV20-1 NA CSARPYSTPSYEQYF TGCAGTGCTAGACCCTACAGTACCCCCTCCTACGAGCAGTACTTC
13 many TRBJ1-1 TRBV7-8 NA CASSSQGSIEAFF TGTGCCAGCAGCTCACAGGGTAGCATTGAAGCTTTCTTT
15 few TRBJ2-7 TRBV5-6 NA CASSPVGRQKGEQYF TGTGCCAGCAGCCCCGTGGGACGCCAAAAGGGCGAGCAGTACTTC
13 NA TRBJ2-7 TRBV10-3 NA CAISDTGAGEQYF TGTGCCATCAGTGATACGGGGGCGGGTGAGCAGTACTTC
15 many TRBJ2-7 TRBV28 TRBD2 CASRLSGTSGTEQYF TGTGCCAGCAGATTGTCGGGGACTAGCGGAACCGAGCAGTACTTC
11 few TRBJ2-1 TRBV25-1 NA CASSWVNEQFF TGTGCCAGCAGCTGGGTCAATGAGCAGTTCTTC
12 few TRBJ2-2 TRBV15 NA CATSSRAGELFF TGTGCCACCAGCAGTAGGGCCGGGGAGCTGTTTTTT
15 many TRBJ2-7 TRBV27 NA CASSPSMGPLYEQYF TGTGCCAGCAGTCCCAGCATGGGCCCTCTCTACGAGCAGTACTTC
20 NA TRBJ2-6 TRBV15 NA CATSRGGPIQGTSGANVLTF TGTGCCACCAGCAGAGGGGGCCCGATTCAGGGGACCTCTGGGGCCAACGTCCTGACTTTC
15 once TRBJ1-2 TRBV3-1 NA CASSQDPAGRDGYTF TGTGCCAGCAGCCAAGACCCGGCGGGCAGGGATGGCTACACCTTC
13 many TRBJ2-7 TRBV7-8 NA CASSLVPSYEQYF TGTGCCAGCAGCTTAGTCCCGTCCTACGAGCAGTACTTC
15 many TRBJ2-5 TRBV28 TRBD2 CASRPPLSGGKTQYF TGTGCCAGCAGACCCCCCCTCTCGGGAGGGAAGACCCAGTACTTC
14 many TRBJ2-7 TRBV6-2/TRBV6-3 NA CASSYREGPYEQYF TGTGCCAGCAGTTACCGCGAGGGGCCCTACGAGCAGTACTTC
15 many TRBJ2-7 TRBV7-2 NA CASSLFRRPSYEQYF TGTGCCAGCAGCTTATTTCGACGGCCCTCCTACGAGCAGTACTTC
14 few TRBJ1-1 TRBV11-2 NA CASRPPATNTEAFF TGTGCCAGCAGACCCCCCGCGACGAACACTGAAGCTTTCTTT
16 many TRBJ1-1 TRBV28 NA CASSFPVTTLNTEAFF TGTGCCAGCAGTTTTCCGGTGACAACTCTGAACACTGAAGCTTTCTTT
13 many TRBJ1-1 TRBV6-1 NA CASSIGGNTEAFF TGTGCCAGCAGTATTGGCGGGAACACTGAAGCTTTCTTT
13 few TRBJ1-2 TRBV4-1 NA CASSQEESFGYTF TGCGCCAGCAGCCAAGAAGAGTCGTTTGGCTACACCTTC
14 many TRBJ1-6 TRBV12-3/TRBV12-4 TRBD1 CASSRGQGVSPLHF TGTGCCAGCAGCCGGGGACAGGGAGTTTCACCCCTCCACTTT
14 NA TRBJ2-7 TRBV12-3/TRBV12-4 TRBD1 CASTIQGASYEQYF TGTGCCAGCACCATACAGGGGGCTAGCTACGAGCAGTACTTC
13 NA TRBJ1-1 TRBV7-9 NA CASSPRLDTEAFF TGTGCCAGCAGCCCCCGACTGGATACTGAAGCTTTCTTT
15 few TRBJ1-5 TRBV6-2/TRBV6-3 NA CASSLGTYSNQPQHF TGTGCCAGCAGCCTAGGGACGTATAGCAATCAGCCCCAGCATTTT
15 many TRBJ2-7 TRBV11-3 NA CASSSRKGIEREQYF TGTGCCAGCAGCTCCCGGAAAGGGATTGAACGCGAGCAGTACTTC
16 few TRBJ1-1 TRBV6-2/TRBV6-3 TRBD1 CASSWDRELANTEAFF TGTGCCAGCAGTTGGGACAGGGAATTGGCGAACACTGAAGCTTTCTTT
17 NA TRBJ2-2 TRBV6-5 TRBD2 CASSYPTSGRDTGELFF TGTGCCAGCAGTTACCCGACTAGCGGGAGAGACACCGGGGAGCTGTTTTTT
15 many TRBJ2-3 TRBV6-2/TRBV6-3 NA CASSYGQGSTDTQYF TGTGCCAGCAGTTACGGGCAGGGAAGCACAGATACGCAGTATTTT
15 many TRBJ1-6 TRBV30 NA CAQTLGGADNSPLHF TGTGCCCAAACTCTTGGGGGGGCTGATAATTCACCCCTCCACTTT
13 many TRBJ1-2 TRBV7-8 NA CASSLAGFYGYTF TGTGCCAGCAGCTTAGCGGGATTCTATGGCTACACCTTC
13 many TRBJ2-7 TRBV11-2 NA CASSFGSRYEQYF TGTGCCAGCAGCTTCGGCTCCCGCTACGAGCAGTACTTC
12 many TRBJ1-1 TRBV6-1 NA CASSEFGSSAFF TGTGCCAGCAGTGAATTCGGGAGTTCTGCTTTCTTT
16 many TRBJ2-6 TRBV25-1 TRBD1 CASRQGGSSGANVLTF TGTGCCAGCAGACAGGGGGGAAGCTCTGGGGCCAACGTCCTGACTTTC
14 many TRBJ1-1 TRBV4-1 NA CASSQVGLYTEAFF TGCGCCAGCAGCCAAGTAGGGTTGTACACTGAAGCTTTCTTT
14 few TRBJ1-2 TRBV7-2 NA CASSLGPPRYGYTF TGTGCCAGCAGCTTAGGTCCCCCCCGCTATGGCTACACCTTC
14 many TRBJ2-7 TRBV28 NA CASRETDLTYEQYF TGTGCCAGCAGAGAGACAGACTTAACCTACGAGCAGTACTTC
14 many TRBJ2-5 TRBV28 NA CASSSDSIQETQYF TGTGCCAGCAGTTCGGACAGTATACAAGAGACCCAGTACTTC
17 many TRBJ1-1 TRBV7-3 TRBD1 CASSLGGTGRMNTEAFF TGTGCCAGCAGCTTGGGAGGGACAGGCCGCATGAACACTGAAGCTTTCTTT
14 NA TRBJ2-7 TRBV5-1 TRBD2 CASSPSSGVYEQYF TGCGCCAGCAGCCCCTCTAGCGGAGTCTACGAGCAGTACTTC
14 many TRBJ2-7 TRBV4-1 NA CASSFREGGYEQYF TGCGCCAGCAGCTTCCGAGAGGGGGGCTACGAGCAGTACTTC
13 many TRBJ1-1 TRBV2 NA CASSEMENTEAFF TGTGCCAGCAGTGAAATGGAGAACACTGAAGCTTTCTTT
18 many TRBJ2-7 TRBV28 TRBD2 CASSSIPGLAGGSYEQYF TGTGCCAGCAGTTCTATCCCGGGACTAGCGGGAGGATCCTACGAGCAGTACTTC
15 many TRBJ2-7 TRBV7-2 TRBD1 CASSRQETGEYEQYF TGTGCCAGCAGCCGACAAGAGACAGGGGAGTACGAGCAGTACTTC
13 few TRBJ2-7 TRBV19 NA CASSISRPYEQYF TGTGCCAGTAGTATTTCCAGGCCCTACGAGCAGTACTTC
17 few TRBJ2-7 TRBV6-2/TRBV6-3 TRBD2 CASRVTGGLARTYEQYF TGTGCCAGCAGAGTTACAGGGGGACTAGCGAGGACCTACGAGCAGTACTTC